A single sample gave rise to the 10 T cell receptor beta chains below, sequenced in a study of cytomegalovirus exposure and HLA in healthy donors. In the PCR, 60 Vbeta and 13 Jbeta primers were used. Measured with immunoSEQ multiplex PCR; TCRdb has only the in-frame clones, and not every one. This table holds 55,000 to 80,000 clones, roughly 80% found once. The source material was PBMCs. The receptors were gathered from a woman aged 40 to 50 in good health and CMV-seropositive.

With respect to this clone: One end of the junction is discordant with germline, which a read error may explain. J is TRBJ1-2 and V is TRBV7-9; D unclear. Germline CDR1 SEHNR, CDR2 FQNEAQ (reference sequence). The CDR3 consists of 14 residues. CDR3 nucleotide sequence: TGTTCCAGCAGCTCCGCTGCGGGAATAGGTGGCTACACCTTC. It translates to CSSSSAAGIGGYTF.

V is TRBV5-4 and J is TRBJ1-4; 10 bases fit TRBD1. Germline CDR1 SGHNT, CDR2 YYREEE (reference sequence). V lost 4 bases, J lost 5 bases, and 8 bases stayed unmatched. The CDR3 has 16 amino acids. CDR3 sequence reads: CASSRGQGLRNEKLFF. In DNA form, the CDR3 reads TGTGCCAGCAGCCGGGGACAGGGGTTAAGAAATGAAAAACTGTTTTTT. Full variable domain (remainder filled in from reference TRBV5-4 and TRBJ1-4): ETGVTQSPTHLIKTRGQQVTLRCSSQSGHNTVSWYQQALGQGPQFIFQYYREEENGRGNFPPRFSGLQFPNYSSELNVNALELDDSALYLCASSRGQGLRNEKLFFGSGTQLSVL.

This clone was observed a few times. The junction and the germline gene differ at one end; a read error may be behind it. This rearrangement joins TRBV9 to TRBJ2-3; TRBD1 aligns across 7 bases. This CDR3 region has 17 residues. From germline, CDR1 is SGDLS and CDR2 YYNGEE. The CDR3 is CASSVALEGATTNTQYF. The CDR3 DNA reads TGTGCCAGCAGCGTAGCCCTTGAGGGGGCGACCACAAATACGCAGTATTTT.

The chain recombines TRBV10-3 with TRBJ2-2, with 9 bases fitting TRBD2. V shed 1 base and J 6 bases; nucleotides not matched to a gene: 12. The CDR3 has 18 amino acids. Looked up from germline, CDR1 is ENHRY and CDR2 is SYGVKD. The CDR3 nucleotides read TGTGCCATCAGTGAGTTTGGGACTAGCCGCTCCTCGCCCGGGGAGCTGTTTTTT. It codes for CAISEFGTSRSSPGELFF.

V and J are TRBV5-1 and TRBJ2-3, with 12 bases identical to TRBD1. Germline CDR1 and CDR2: SGHRS and YFSETQ. The ends lost 7 bases at V and 2 bases at J; junction bases unmatched: 11. The CDR3 is made up of 17 amino acids. CDR3 nucleotide sequence: TGCGCCAGCCTTCCGGGACAGGGGGCGGGATACACAGATACGCAGTATTTT. Protein product: CASLPGQGAGYTDTQYF.

The chain has TRBV11-2 and TRBJ2-7; perhaps TRBD1 as D (6 bases). CDR3 length: 14 residues. V lost 6 bases, J lost 0 bases, and 12 bases lay in between. Germline V gene data show CDR1 as SGHAT and CDR2 as FQNNGV. CDR3 protein: CASSPGVNSYEQYF. Here the CDR3 DNA reads TGTGCCAGCAGTCCAGGGGTCAACTCCTACGAGCAGTACTTC.

V gene TRBV6-6 combines with J gene TRBJ1-3; D gene ambiguous. Trimming left V 6 bases short and J 1 base short, with 13 bases between. Per the germline V gene, CDR1 is MNHNY and CDR2 is SVGAGI (reference sequence). CDR3 length: 15 amino acids. The CDR3 spells CASRRIRSSGNTIYF. The DNA of the CDR3 is TGTGCCAGCAGACGCATTAGGAGTTCTGGAAACACCATATATTTT.

The V call is TRBV6-6, the J call TRBJ1-5, with unresolved D. CDR3 length: 12 amino acids. Trimming removed 2 bases at V and 7 bases at J, with 6 bases between. Per germline, CDR1 MNHNY and CDR2 SVGAGI (reference sequence). The CDR3 protein is CASSYGSQPQHF. In nucleotides, the CDR3 is TGTGCCAGCAGTTACGGGAGCCAGCCCCAGCATTTT.

The J gene is TRBJ2-2, the V gene TRBV27; no clear D gene. Germline V lookup: CDR1 MNHEY, CDR2 SMNVEV (reference sequence). Between the trimmed V and J ends, which lost 2 bases and 5 bases, there was a span of 12 bases. CDR3 length: 15 amino acids. The CDR3 region has the DNA TGTGCCAGCAGTTTAAAAGTGCGGCAGACCGGGGAGCTGTTTTTT. It translates to CASSLKVRQTGELFF.

V usage is TRBV28 and J usage is TRBJ1-2, with D possibly matching TRBD1 (5 bases). V was clipped by 1 base and J by 4 bases, with 16 bases between them. The germline V gene encodes CDR1 MDHEN and CDR2 SYDVKM. The CDR3 has 16 residues. The CDR3 region has the DNA TGTGCCAGCAGTTTATTCCCGCCAGGGCCCAGCTATGGCTACACCTTC. It is translated as CASSLFPPGPSYGYTF.